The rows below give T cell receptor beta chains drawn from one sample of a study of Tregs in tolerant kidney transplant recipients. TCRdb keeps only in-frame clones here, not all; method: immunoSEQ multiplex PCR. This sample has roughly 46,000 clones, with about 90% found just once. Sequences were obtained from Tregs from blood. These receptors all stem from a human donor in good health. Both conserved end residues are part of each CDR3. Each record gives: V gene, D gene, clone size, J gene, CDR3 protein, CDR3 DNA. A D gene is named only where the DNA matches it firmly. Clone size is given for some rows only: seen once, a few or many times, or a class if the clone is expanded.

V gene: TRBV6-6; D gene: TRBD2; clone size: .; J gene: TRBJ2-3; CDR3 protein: CASSSSGGPDTQYF; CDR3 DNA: TGTGCCAGCTCCTCCAGCGGGGGCCCAGATACGCAGTATTTT
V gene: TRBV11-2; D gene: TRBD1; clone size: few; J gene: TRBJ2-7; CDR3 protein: CASSLGTGGSYEQYF; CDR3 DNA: TGTGCCAGCAGCTTAGGGACAGGGGGCAGCTACGAGCAGTACTTC
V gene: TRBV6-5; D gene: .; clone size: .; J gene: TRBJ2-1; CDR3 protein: CASSYSGVSSYNEQFF; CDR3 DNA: TGTGCCAGCAGTTACTCTGGGGTTAGCTCCTACAATGAGCAGTTCTTC
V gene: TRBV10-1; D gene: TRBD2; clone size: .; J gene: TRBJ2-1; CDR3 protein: CASSDPFVDSGRLGYNEQFF; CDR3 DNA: TGCGCCAGCAGTGACCCCTTTGTCGATAGCGGGAGGTTGGGCTACAATGAGCAGTTCTTC
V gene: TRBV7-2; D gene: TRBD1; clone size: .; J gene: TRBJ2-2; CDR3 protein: CASSLRAGGTGELFF; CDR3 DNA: TGTGCCAGCAGCTTAAGGGCAGGGGGAACCGGGGAGCTGTTTTTT
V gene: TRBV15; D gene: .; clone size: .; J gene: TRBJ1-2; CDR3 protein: CATSTGAGISGYTF; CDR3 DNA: TGTGCCACCTCTACGGGGGCAGGGATCTCTGGCTACACCTTC
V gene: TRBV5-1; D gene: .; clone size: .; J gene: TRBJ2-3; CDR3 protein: CASSFLGSDTQYF; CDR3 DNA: TGCGCCAGCAGCTTCCTAGGGTCAGATACGCAGTATTTT
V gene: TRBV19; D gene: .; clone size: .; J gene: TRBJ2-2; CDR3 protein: CASKVGRYTGELFF; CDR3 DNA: TGTGCCAGTAAGGTGGGCAGATACACCGGGGAGCTGTTTTTT
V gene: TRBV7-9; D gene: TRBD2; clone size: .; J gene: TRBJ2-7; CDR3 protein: CASSSARLAGSYEQYF; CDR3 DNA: TGTGCCAGCAGCTCCGCGAGACTAGCGGGGAGTTACGAGCAGTACTTC
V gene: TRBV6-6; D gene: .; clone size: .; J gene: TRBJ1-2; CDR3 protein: CASSSRGGNYGYTF; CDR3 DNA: TGTGCCAGCAGTTCCCGGGGGGGAAACTATGGCTACACCTTC
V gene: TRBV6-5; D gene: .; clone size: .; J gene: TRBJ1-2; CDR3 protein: CASSPLGRGRYGYTF; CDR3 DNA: TGTGCCAGCAGCCCCTTAGGTAGGGGGAGGTATGGCTACACCTTC
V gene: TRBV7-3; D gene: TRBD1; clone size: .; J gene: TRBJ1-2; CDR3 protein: CASSPRPGQGGYTF; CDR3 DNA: TGTGCCAGCAGCCCCCGCCCGGGACAGGGTGGCTACACCTTC
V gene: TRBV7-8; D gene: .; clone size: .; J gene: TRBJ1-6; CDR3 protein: CASSLEEVSYNSPLHF; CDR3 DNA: TGTGCCAGCAGCTTAGAGGAGGTATCCTATAATTCACCCCTCCACTTT
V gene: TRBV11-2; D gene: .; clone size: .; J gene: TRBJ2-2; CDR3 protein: CASSLGPSDTGELFF; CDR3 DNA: TGTGCCAGCAGCTTAGGTCCCTCGGACACCGGGGAGCTGTTTTTT
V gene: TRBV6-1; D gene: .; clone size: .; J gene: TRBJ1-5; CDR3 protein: CASSEGGVGNQPQHF; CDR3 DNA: TGTGCCAGCAGTGAAGGAGGGGTCGGCAATCAGCCCCAGCATTTT
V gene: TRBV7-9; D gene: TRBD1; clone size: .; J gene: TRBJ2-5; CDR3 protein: CASSLSTGVETQYF; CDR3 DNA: TGTGCCAGCAGCTTAAGCACAGGGGTCGAGACCCAGTACTTC
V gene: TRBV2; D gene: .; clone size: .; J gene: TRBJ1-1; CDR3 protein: CASSEVSEAFF; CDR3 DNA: TGTGCCAGCAGTGAAGTTTCTGAAGCTTTCTTT
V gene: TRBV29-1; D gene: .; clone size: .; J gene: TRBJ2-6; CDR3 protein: CSVRTGSGANVLTF; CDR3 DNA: TGCAGCGTGAGAACAGGGAGTGGGGCCAACGTCCTGACTTTC
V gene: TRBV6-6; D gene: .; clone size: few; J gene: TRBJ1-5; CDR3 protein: CASSLRGSNQPQHF; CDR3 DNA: TGTGCCAGCAGTCTCAGGGGAAGCAATCAGCCCCAGCATTTT
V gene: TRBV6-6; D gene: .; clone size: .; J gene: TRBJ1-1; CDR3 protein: CASSYSRVNTEAFF; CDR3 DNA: TGTGCCAGCAGTTACAGCAGGGTAAACACTGAAGCTTTCTTT
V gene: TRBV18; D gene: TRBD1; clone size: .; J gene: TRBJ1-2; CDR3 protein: CASSPNRDSLGRGYTF; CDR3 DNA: TGTGCCAGCTCGCCAAATCGGGACAGTTTGGGACGTGGCTACACCTTC
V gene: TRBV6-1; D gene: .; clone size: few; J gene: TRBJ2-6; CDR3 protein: CASRQDAGANVLTF; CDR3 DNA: TGTGCCAGCAGGCAGGATGCTGGGGCCAACGTCCTGACTTTC
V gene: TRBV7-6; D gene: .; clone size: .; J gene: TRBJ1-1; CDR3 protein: CASSPLRNTEAFF; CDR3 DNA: TGTGCCAGCAGCCCGCTAAGGAACACTGAAGCTTTCTTT
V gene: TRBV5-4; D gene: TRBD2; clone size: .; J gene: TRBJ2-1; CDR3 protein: CASRAGTYNEQFF; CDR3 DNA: TGTGCCAGCAGAGCGGGAACCTACAATGAGCAGTTCTTC
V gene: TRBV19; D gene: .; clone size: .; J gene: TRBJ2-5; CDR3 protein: CASSAPGTRKEQYF; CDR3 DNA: TGTGCCAGTAGTGCCCCCGGGACACGGAAGGAGCAGTACTTC
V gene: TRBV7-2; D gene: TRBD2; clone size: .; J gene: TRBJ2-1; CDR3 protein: CASSPRLAGSNEQFF; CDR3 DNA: TGTGCCAGCAGCCCGCGACTAGCGGGAAGCAATGAGCAGTTCTTC
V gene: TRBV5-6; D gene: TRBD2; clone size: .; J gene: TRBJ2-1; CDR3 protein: CASSLPWTSGTMEQFF; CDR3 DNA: TGTGCCAGCAGCTTACCCTGGACTAGCGGGACAATGGAGCAGTTCTTC
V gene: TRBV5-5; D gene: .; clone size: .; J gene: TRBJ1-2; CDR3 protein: CASSLQIRHILYGYTF; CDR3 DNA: TGTGCCAGCAGCTTGCAGATCAGGCACATCCTCTATGGCTACACCTTC
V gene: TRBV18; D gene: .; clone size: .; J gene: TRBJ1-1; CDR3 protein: CASSPQGQHTEAFF; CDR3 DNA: TGTGCCAGCTCACCCCAGGGCCAGCACACTGAAGCTTTCTTT
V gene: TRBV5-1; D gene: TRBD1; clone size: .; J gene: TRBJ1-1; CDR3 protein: CASSGPGQGLVGAFF; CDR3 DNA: TGCGCCAGCAGCGGGCCGGGACAGGGGTTAGTAGGAGCTTTCTTT
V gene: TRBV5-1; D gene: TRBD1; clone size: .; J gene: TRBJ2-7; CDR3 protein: CASSRTGTHEQYF; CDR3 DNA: TGCGCCAGCAGCCGGACAGGGACCCACGAGCAGTACTTC
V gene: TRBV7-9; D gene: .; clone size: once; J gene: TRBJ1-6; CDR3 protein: CASSLNGLSPLHF; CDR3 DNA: TGTGCCAGCAGCTTAAACGGACTGTCACCCCTCCACTTT
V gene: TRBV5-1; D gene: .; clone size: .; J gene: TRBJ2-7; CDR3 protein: CASSSTDSSYEQYF; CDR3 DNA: TGCGCCAGCAGCTCCACTGATTCCTCCTACGAGCAGTACTTC
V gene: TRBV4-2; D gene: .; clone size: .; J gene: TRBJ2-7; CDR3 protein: CASSQDRRNGEQYF; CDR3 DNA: TGTGCCAGCAGCCAAGATAGACGGAACGGCGAGCAGTACTTC
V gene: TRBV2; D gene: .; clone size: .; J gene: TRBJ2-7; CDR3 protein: CASSEQRLSSYEQYF; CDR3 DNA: TGTGCCAGCAGTGAACAACGCTTGTCCTCCTACGAGCAGTACTTC
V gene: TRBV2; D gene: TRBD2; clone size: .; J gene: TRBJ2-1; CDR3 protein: CASSEYLTSGANEQFF; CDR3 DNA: TGTGCCAGCAGTGAATATCTTACTAGCGGGGCCAATGAGCAGTTCTTC
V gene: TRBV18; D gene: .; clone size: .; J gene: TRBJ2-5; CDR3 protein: CASSPVMDQETQYF; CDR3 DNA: TGTGCCAGCTCACCGGTAATGGACCAAGAGACCCAGTACTTC
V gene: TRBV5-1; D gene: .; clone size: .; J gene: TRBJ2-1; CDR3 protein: CASSLQGYNEQFF; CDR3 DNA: TGCGCCAGCAGCTTACAGGGCTACAATGAGCAGTTCTTC
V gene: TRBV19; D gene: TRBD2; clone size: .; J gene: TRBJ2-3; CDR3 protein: CASSRASGSLVGSDTQYF; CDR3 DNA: TGTGCCAGTAGTCGGGCTAGCGGGAGTTTGGTGGGTTCGGATACGCAGTATTTT
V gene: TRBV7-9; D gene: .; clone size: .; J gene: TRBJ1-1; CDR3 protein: CASSLPGGEGDTEAFF; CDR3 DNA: TGTGCCAGCAGCTTACCGGGGGGTGAAGGGGACACTGAAGCTTTCTTT
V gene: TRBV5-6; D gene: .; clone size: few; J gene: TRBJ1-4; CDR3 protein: CASSLWGVEKLFF; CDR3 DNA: TGTGCCAGCAGCTTGTGGGGAGTTGAAAAACTGTTTTTT
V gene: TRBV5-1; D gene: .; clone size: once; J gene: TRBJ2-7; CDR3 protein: CASSRGALNSYEQYF; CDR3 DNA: TGCGCCAGCAGCCGGGGGGCGTTGAACTCCTACGAGCAGTACTTC
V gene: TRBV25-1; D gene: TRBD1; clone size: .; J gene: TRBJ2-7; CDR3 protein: CASSGSTGTGVHEQYF; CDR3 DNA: TGTGCCAGCAGTGGATCGACCGGGACAGGGGTCCACGAGCAGTACTTC
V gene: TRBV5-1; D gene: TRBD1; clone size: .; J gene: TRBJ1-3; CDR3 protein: CASSSGTGDFYSGNTIYF; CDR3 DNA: TGCGCCAGCAGCTCCGGGACAGGGGACTTTTACTCTGGAAACACCATATATTTT
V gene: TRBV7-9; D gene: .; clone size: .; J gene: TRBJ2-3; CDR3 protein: CASSLEGSTDTQYF; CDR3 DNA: TGTGCCAGCAGCTTAGAGGGGAGCACAGATACGCAGTATTTT
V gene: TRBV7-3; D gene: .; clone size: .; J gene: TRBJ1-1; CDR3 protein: CASSLTIRTEAFF; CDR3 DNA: TGTGCCAGCAGCTTAACGATAAGGACTGAAGCTTTCTTT
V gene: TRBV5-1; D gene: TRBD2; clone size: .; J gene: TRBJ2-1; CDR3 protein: CASSLRLAGGDEQFF; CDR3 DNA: TGCGCCAGCAGCTTGAGACTAGCGGGAGGAGATGAGCAGTTCTTC